The rows below give T cell receptor beta chains drawn from one sample of a study of PD-L1 blockade in urothelial cancer. Sequencing used immunoSEQ multiplex PCR; TCRdb keeps in-frame clones, though not all of them. The repertoire holds tens of thousands of clones, with roughly 84% as singletons. The sample consisted of PBMCs, taken around atezolizumab (anti-PD-L1) treatment. The receptors derive from a woman in her seventies with urothelial cancer. CDR3s include the opening cysteine and the closing phenylalanine or tryptophan. Each record gives: V gene, J gene, clone size, CDR3 protein. The size entry is marked missing in some rows and otherwise reads once, few, many or a size class.

TRBV10-3	TRBJ1-1	once	CAISGNRVNTEAFF
TRBV5-4	TRBJ1-6	once	CASSPGQGLLRAPLHF
TRBV4-2	TRBJ2-3	-	CASSQDWTSGTHYTDTQYF
TRBV27	TRBJ1-5	-	CASSLERSNQPQHF
TRBV19	TRBJ2-5	-	CASKEGEQETQYF
TRBV7-7	TRBJ2-1	-	CASSPIRPGVEQFF
TRBV11-2	TRBJ1-6	once	CASSHFMTRGSSYNSPLHF
TRBV19	TRBJ2-3	-	CASSIDPSDTQYF
TRBV4-1	TRBJ1-2	-	CASSQDLGLGGGGYGYTF
TRBV28	TRBJ2-7	-	CATGLAPHEQYF
TRBV19	TRBJ1-5	-	CASSINYRGDQPQHF
TRBV5-6	TRBJ1-1	-	CASSFGRSNTEAFF
TRBV2	TRBJ2-7	-	CASSDILPSSYEQYF
TRBV6-1	TRBJ1-2	few	CASSEGHNYGYTF
TRBV30	TRBJ1-1	few	CAWSVRDREYTEAFF
TRBV2	TRBJ2-1	-	CASISGRFYNEQFF
TRBV5-1	TRBJ2-5	-	CASSPAQGETQYF
TRBV4-1	TRBJ1-2	-	CASSQATGGVLYNVGRYGYTF
TRBV7-7	TRBJ2-1	-	CASSSGLAGREQFF
TRBV19	TRBJ2-5	-	CASSPGLAGGETQYF
TRBV7-2	TRBJ1-1	-	CASSFGEATEAFF
TRBV10-3	TRBJ1-1	-	CAITRGDTEAFF
TRBV28	TRBJ2-2	-	CASRLTGSGELFF
TRBV6-4	TRBJ1-2	-	CASSDTGQALGGYTF
TRBV29-1	TRBJ2-3	-	CSVDRGTDTQYF
TRBV28	TRBJ2-7	once	CASSLMGGEAREQYF
TRBV10-3	TRBJ2-7	-	CAISERSATERYEQYF
TRBV7-8	TRBJ2-1	-	CASSLRGREQFF
TRBV25-1	TRBJ1-4	-	CASSELGGGVGEKLFF
TRBV4-3	TRBJ2-1	-	CASSQVSSSYNEQFF
TRBV10-3	TRBJ2-7	-	CAISPGQGPAEQYF
TRBV6-1	TRBJ1-2	-	CASSEALGGIYGYTF
TRBV7-8	TRBJ1-4	-	CASSWDRGDEKLFF
TRBV30	TRBJ2-5	-	CAWNLQGGHETQYF
TRBV29-1	TRBJ2-7	-	CSVELGDSYYEQYF
TRBV7-8	TRBJ1-6	-	CASSFDRGLVSPLHF
TRBV6-1	TRBJ1-2	once	CASSRNWPGNGYTF
TRBV29-1	TRBJ2-7	-	CSAQDRGSYEQYF
TRBV6-5	TRBJ1-1	-	CASSYSAGANTEAFF
TRBV7-9	TRBJ2-5	-	CASSVGSGLEETQYF
TRBV2	TRBJ1-1	-	CASMRGLGTEAFF
TRBV5-1	TRBJ2-1	-	CASSLGTANNEQFF
TRBV5-6	TRBJ2-1	once	CASSQGQSSYNEQFF
TRBV4-1	TRBJ1-2	-	CASSQEPPEGAGYTF
TRBV28	TRBJ2-5	-	CASRDSGWETQYF
TRBV29-1	TRBJ2-3	-	CSVEDRGQYTDTQYF
TRBV29-1	TRBJ2-1	few	CSVVAPYNEQFF
TRBV28	TRBJ2-2	-	CASTAGGATGELFF
TRBV29-1	TRBJ2-1	once	CSAEGRRNEQFF
TRBV5-1	TRBJ2-7	-	CASSLSGTGNSYEQYF
TRBV11-2	TRBJ2-1	-	CASSWGRGAPYNEQFF
TRBV9	TRBJ1-5	-	CASSLGQGGDQPQHF
TRBV6-5	TRBJ1-1	-	CASSYGVGGTEAFF
TRBV6-1	TRBJ2-7	-	CASSESGTGSYEQYF
TRBV6-1	TRBJ2-3	-	CASSATRHTDTQYF
TRBV6-1	TRBJ2-5	-	CASSRQETQYF
TRBV19	TRBJ2-7	once	CASSRTGGKNEQYF
TRBV4-1	TRBJ2-3	-	CASSHPSRDRADTQYF
TRBV30	TRBJ1-1	-	CAWKSDTYEAFF